The clone carrying this TCR beta chain is categorized as medium-sized. What it recognizes is unknown. One entry per CDR3 protein results from TCRdb running MiXCR on the reads. The data show 13,000 or so distinct CDR3 sequences, over 15% seen once. This specimen comes from a study of liver allograft versus peripheral blood T cells. For the study at large: Liver transplant recipients had T cell receptor repertoires compared between transplanted liver and peripheral blood. Study findings and constraints: A difference was reportedly observed between T cell receptor repertoires inside liver allografts and those in peripheral blood.

CDR1 and CDR2 from the germline V gene are SGHDT and YYEEEE. The V end was cut by 1 base, the J end by 0 bases, with 4 bases between. The CDR3 runs to 13 residues. This sequence joins TRBV5-6 and TRBJ1-2, with no clear D. The receptor comes from a human patient who had a liver transplant. The graft donor may have contributed some T cells. DNA of the CDR3: TGTGCCAGCAGCTTGTCTGCTAACTATGGCTACACCTTC. It yields the protein CASSLSANYGYTF.